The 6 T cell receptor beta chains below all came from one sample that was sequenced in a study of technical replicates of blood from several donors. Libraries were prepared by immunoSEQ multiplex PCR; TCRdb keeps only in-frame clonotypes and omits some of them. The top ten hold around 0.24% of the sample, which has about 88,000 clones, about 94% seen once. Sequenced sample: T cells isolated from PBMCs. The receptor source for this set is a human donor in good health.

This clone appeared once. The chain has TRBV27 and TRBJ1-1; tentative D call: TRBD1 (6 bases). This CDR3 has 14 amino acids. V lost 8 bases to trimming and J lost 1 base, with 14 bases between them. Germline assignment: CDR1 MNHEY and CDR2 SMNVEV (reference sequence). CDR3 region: CASRFGTTNTEAFF. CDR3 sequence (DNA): TGTGCCAGCCGGTTTGGGACAACGAACACTGAAGCTTTCTTT.

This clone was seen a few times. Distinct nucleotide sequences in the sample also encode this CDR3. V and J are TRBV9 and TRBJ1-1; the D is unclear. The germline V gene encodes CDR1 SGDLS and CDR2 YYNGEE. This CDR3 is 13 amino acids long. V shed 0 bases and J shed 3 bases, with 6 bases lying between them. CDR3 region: CASSVAGYTEAFF. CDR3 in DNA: TGTGCCAGCAGCGTAGCAGGATACACTGAAGCTTTCTTT.

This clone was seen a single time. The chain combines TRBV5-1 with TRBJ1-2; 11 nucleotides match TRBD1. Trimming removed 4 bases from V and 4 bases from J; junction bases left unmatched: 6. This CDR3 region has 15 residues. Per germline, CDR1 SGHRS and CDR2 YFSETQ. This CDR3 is CASSQDRGPGYGYTF. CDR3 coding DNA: TGCGCCAGCAGCCAGGACAGGGGGCCGGGCTATGGCTACACCTTC.

The CDR3, as DNA: TGTGCCAGCAGTGCTCAGGTCGAGGCTTTCTTT. The encoded protein is CASSAQVEAFF. The chain couples TRBV2 to TRBJ1-1, with D unresolved. This CDR3 comprises 11 residues. CDR1 SNHLY and CDR2 FYNNEI come from the germline V gene. The ends were cut back, 4 bases at V and 11 bases at J, with 11 bases in the middle.

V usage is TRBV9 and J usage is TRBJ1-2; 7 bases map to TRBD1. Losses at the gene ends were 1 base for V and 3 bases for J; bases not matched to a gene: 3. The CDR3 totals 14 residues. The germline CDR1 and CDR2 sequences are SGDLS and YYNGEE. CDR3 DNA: TGTGCCAGCAGCGTAAGAGACAGGGACTATGGCTACACCTTC. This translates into CASSVRDRDYGYTF.

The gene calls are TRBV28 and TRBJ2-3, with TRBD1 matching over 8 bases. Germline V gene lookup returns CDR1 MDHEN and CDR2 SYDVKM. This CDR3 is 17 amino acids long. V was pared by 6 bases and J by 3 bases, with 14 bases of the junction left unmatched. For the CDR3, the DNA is TGTGCCAGCAGCAACGATCGGACAGGGACGAGAACAGATACGCAGTATTTT. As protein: CASSNDRTGTRTDTQYF.